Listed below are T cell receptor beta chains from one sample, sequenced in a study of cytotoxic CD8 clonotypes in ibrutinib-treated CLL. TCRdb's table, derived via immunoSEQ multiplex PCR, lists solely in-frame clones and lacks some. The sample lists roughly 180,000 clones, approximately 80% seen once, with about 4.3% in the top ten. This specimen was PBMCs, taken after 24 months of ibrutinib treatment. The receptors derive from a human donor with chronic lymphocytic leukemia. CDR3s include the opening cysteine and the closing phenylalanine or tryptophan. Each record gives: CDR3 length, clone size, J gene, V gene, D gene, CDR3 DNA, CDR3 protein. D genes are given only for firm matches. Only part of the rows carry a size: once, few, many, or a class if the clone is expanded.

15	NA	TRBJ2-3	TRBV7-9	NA	TGTGCCAGCAGCCATCCCCTGAAGTACACAGATACGCAGTATTTT	CASSHPLKYTDTQYF
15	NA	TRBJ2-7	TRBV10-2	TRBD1	TGCGCCAGCAGGGAATTGGGGACAGGGGGTGTCGAGCAGTACTTC	CASRELGTGGVEQYF
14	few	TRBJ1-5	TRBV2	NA	TGTGCCAGCTGTCGAAGGAATAGCAATCAGCCCCAGCATTTT	CASCRRNSNQPQHF
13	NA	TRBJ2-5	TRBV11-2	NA	TGTGCCAGCAGCCGCGACCGGGGGGAGACCCAGTACTTC	CASSRDRGETQYF
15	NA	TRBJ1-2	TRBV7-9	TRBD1	TGTGCCAGCAGCTCGCAGGGGGCGCGTGACTATGGCTACACCTTC	CASSSQGARDYGYTF
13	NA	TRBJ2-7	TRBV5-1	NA	TGCGCCAGCAGCCGGGGTTTCTCCTACGAGCAGTACTTC	CASSRGFSYEQYF
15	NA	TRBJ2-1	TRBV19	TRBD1	TGTGCCAGTAGCGCCTTGGGGACAGGCTACAATGAGCAGTTCTTC	CASSALGTGYNEQFF
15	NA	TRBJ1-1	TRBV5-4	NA	TGTGCCAGCAGCCGAGTAGCCACAACGAACACTGAAGCTTTCTTT	CASSRVATTNTEAFF
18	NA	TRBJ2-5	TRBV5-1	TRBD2	TGCGCCAGCAGCCCAACCGGTCTTAGCGGGGGGCCTCGGGAGACCCAGTACTTC	CASSPTGLSGGPRETQYF
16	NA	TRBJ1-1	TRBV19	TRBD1	TGTGCCAGTAGTTGGCGGGACAGGGGGTCGAACACTGAAGCTTTCTTT	CASSWRDRGSNTEAFF
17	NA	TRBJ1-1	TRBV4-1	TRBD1	TGCGCCAGCAGCCAAGATCCAGGGGGCGATGGGGACACTGAAGCTTTCTTT	CASSQDPGGDGDTEAFF
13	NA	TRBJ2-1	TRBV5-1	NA	TGCGCCAGCAGCTCCAGCTCCTACAATGAGCAGTTCTTC	CASSSSSYNEQFF
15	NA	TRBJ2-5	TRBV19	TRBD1	TGTGCCAGTAGTGCTCGGGACAGGGGTCAAGAGACCCAGTACTTC	CASSARDRGQETQYF
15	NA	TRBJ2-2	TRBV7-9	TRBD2	TGTGCCAGCAGCCTCATAGGGAGCGGGAGAGGGGAGCTGTTTTTT	CASSLIGSGRGELFF
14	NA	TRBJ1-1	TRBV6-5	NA	TGTGCCAGCAGTTACTTCAACACAAACACTGAAGCTTTCTTT	CASSYFNTNTEAFF
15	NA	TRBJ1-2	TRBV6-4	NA	TGTGCCAGCAGTGATATCCGAGAACCCTTCTATGGCTACACCTTC	CASSDIREPFYGYTF
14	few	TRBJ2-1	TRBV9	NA	TGTGCCAGCAGCGTAGCGTCTTCCGGAAATGAGCAGTTCTTC	CASSVASSGNEQFF
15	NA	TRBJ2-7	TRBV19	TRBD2	TGTGCCAGTGCCAGCACTAGCGGGAGGGCAGACGAGCAGTACTTC	CASASTSGRADEQYF
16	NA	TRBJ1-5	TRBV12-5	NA	TGTGCTAGTCGACCCCCGGGAACCTATAGCAATCAGCCCCAGCATTTT	CASRPPGTYSNQPQHF
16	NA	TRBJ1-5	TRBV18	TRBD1	TGTGCCAGCTCATCCCAGGCAGGGGGCTACGGGCAGCCCCAGCATTTT	CASSSQAGGYGQPQHF
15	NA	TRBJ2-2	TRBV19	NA	TGTGCCACCCGAAGCTGGGTAGCCGACACCGGGGAGCTGTTTTTT	CATRSWVADTGELFF
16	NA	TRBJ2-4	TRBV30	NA	TGTGCCTGGAGTGGAGCAGGGCTGTTAGCCAAAAACATTCAGTACTTC	CAWSGAGLLAKNIQYF
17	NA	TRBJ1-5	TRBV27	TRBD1	TGTGCCAGCATGTCCACCCACAGGGGATACAGCAATCAGCCCCAGCATTTT	CASMSTHRGYSNQPQHF
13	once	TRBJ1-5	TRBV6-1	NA	TGTGCCAGCAGTGAAGTGGGGGATCAGCCCCAGCATTTT	CASSEVGDQPQHF
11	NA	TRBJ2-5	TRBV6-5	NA	TGTGCCAGTGGGGAGATAGAGACCCAGTACTTC	CASGEIETQYF
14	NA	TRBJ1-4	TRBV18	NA	TGTGCCAGCTCTCGGGGGGTGTCTAATGAAAAACTGTTTTTT	CASSRGVSNEKLFF
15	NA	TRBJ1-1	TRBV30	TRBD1	TGTGCCTGGAGTACCGGGACAGGGGGTGCCAGGAGGGCTTTCTTT	CAWSTGTGGARRAFF
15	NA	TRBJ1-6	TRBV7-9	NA	TGTGCCAGCAGCTTAGGACACTCCTATAATTCACCCCTCCACTTT	CASSLGHSYNSPLHF
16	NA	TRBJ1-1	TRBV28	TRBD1	TGTGCCAGCAGTTTAGGGGTGGACAGGGGGAACACTGAAGCTTTCTTT	CASSLGVDRGNTEAFF